The 29 T cell receptor beta chains listed next were all sequenced from one sample in a study of blood T cells in healthy people across ages. A J-beta primer mix and a sample-barcoded 5' primer were used in a second PCR of roughly 7 to 12 cycles. Each CDR3 protein gets one entry after TCRdb re-called the 5' RACE reads with MiXCR. The sample has roughly 860,000 distinct CDR3 sequences, about 59% seen once; the top ten hold 25% to 35%. Sequencing was done on a sample of blood. Source of these receptors: a man aged 25-45 years in good health.

The chain combines TRBV7-2 with TRBJ2-5, with no clear D. The J call is doubtful: the DNA matches TRBJ2-7 better. Germline V gene sequence: CDR1 SGHTA, CDR2 FQGNSA. There are 13 residues in the CDR3. The CDR3 nucleotides are TGTGCCAGCAGCGTAGTGGGTGGGGACGAGCAGTACTTC. It codes for CASSVVGGDEQYF.

This clonotype has just a few counts. The J gene is TRBJ2-4, the V gene TRBV2; 7 bases line up with TRBD2. Gene TRBJ2-7 matches the end of the DNA better, so the J call may be wrong. CDR3 size: 14 residues. CDR1 and CDR2 from the germline V gene are SNHLY and FYNNEI. The CDR3 spells CASSDGLGLYEQYF. CDR3 coding DNA: TGTGCCAGCAGTGATGGGTTGGGACTATACGAGCAGTACTTC.

This clonotype was observed once. One end of the junction does not line up with germline, which may come from a read error. The chain combines TRBV9 with TRBJ2-7, with 7 bases fitting TRBD1. Germline CDR1 reads SGDLS; CDR2 reads YYNGEE. The CDR3 has 14 residues. The CDR3 reads CASSANRGTYEQYF. The DNA for the CDR3 is TGTGCCAGTAGCGCAAACAGGGGAACCTACGAGCAGTACTTC. Drawing the rest from reference TRBV9 and TRBJ2-7, the complete variable domain is DSGVTQTPKHLITATGQRVTLRCSPRSGDLSVYWYQQSLDQGLQFLIQYYNGEERAKGNILERFSAQQFPDLHSELNLSSLELGDSALYFCASSANRGTYEQYFGPGTRLTVT.

The chain employs TRBV2 and TRBJ2-1, with 12 nucleotides matching TRBD2. This CDR3 is 14 amino acids long. Germline-derived CDR1 and CDR2 are SNHLY and FYNNEI. V lost 3 bases and J lost 8; bases outside the gene matches: 2. Written as DNA, the CDR3 is TGTGCCAGCAGTGACAGACTAGCGGGGGATGAGCAGTTCTTC. Protein product: CASSDRLAGDEQFF.

This clonotype was seen only once. The V and J genes are TRBV6-5 and TRBJ2-2; possible D gene TRBD1, 6 bases. V was pared by 3 bases and J by 7 bases, with 12 bases between. The CDR3 is 14 amino acids. The germline V gene has CDR1 MNHEY and CDR2 SVGAGI. The CDR3 nucleotides read TGTGCCAGCAGTTATCAGGGGCCGGGCGGGGAGCTGTTTTTT. Its protein product is CASSYQGPGGELFF.

The chain couples TRBV10-3 to TRBJ1-1; tentative D call: TRBD1 (5 bases). The length of the CDR3 is 15 residues. Deletions cut 2 bases from V and 0 bases from J, with 10 bases between. Germline CDR1 is ENHRY and CDR2 is SYGVKD. The CDR3 here is CAISEPGLMNTEAFF. The CDR3 nucleotides are TGTGCCATCAGTGAGCCGGGACTGATGAACACTGAAGCTTTCTTT.

The rearrangement links TRBV29-1 to TRBJ1-6; tentative D call: TRBD1 (6 bases). The germline CDR1 and CDR2 sequences are SQVTM and ANQGSEA. The length of the CDR3 is 13 residues. Deletions cut 4 bases from V and 8 bases from J, with 12 bases between. This CDR3 reads CSVADSQYSPLHF. The CDR3 region has the DNA TGCAGCGTTGCGGACAGCCAGTATTCACCCCTCCACTTT.

The chain couples TRBV13 to TRBJ2-1; 7 bases match TRBD2. Germline trimming cut 5 bases from V and 4 bases from J; bases unmatched to any gene: 11. The length of the CDR3 is 16 residues. Germline CDR1 PRHDT, CDR2 FYEKMQ (reference sequence). The CDR3 coding sequence is TGTGCCAGCAGCCGCCGGGGGAGCGGGGTTTACAATGAGCAGTTCTTC. It specifies CASSRRGSGVYNEQFF. The full variable domain, completed using reference TRBV13 and TRBJ2-1, is AAGVIQSPRHLIKEKRETATLKCYPIPRHDTVYWYQQGPGQDPQFLISFYEKMQSDKGSIPDRFSAQQFSDYHSELNMSSLELGDSALYFCASSRRGSGVYNEQFFGPGTRLTVL.

V and J are TRBV20-1 and TRBJ2-7; 8 bases fit TRBD2. The CDR3 totals 13 residues. Germline loops: CDR1 DFQATT, CDR2 SNEGSKA (reference sequence). Trimming removed 6 bases from V and 3 bases from J; junction bases left unmatched: 7. The CDR3, as DNA: TGCAGTGCATCTAGCGGGCTGAACTACGAGCAGTACTTC. It codes for CSASSGLNYEQYF.

As regards this clonotype: At one boundary the junction diverges from the germline segment, which might be a read error. J is TRBJ2-3 and V is TRBV29-1; D unclear. The germline gives CDR1 SQVTM, CDR2 ANQGSEA. This CDR3 has 14 amino acids. CDR3 DNA sequence: TGCAGCGTCGTGATGCAGCCAGCCACAGATACGCGGTATTTT. It is translated as CSVVMQPATDTRYF.

The chain is built from TRBV12-3 or TRBV12-4 and TRBJ2-7; D gene unclear. TRBJ2-5 explains the end of the DNA better; the J call may be wrong. This CDR3 is 12 amino acids long. The CDR3 region is CASSLSLRTQYF. The CDR3 coding sequence is TGTGCCAGCAGTTTGAGCTTACGGACCCAGTACTTC.

V is TRBV4-3 and J is TRBJ2-5; D is undetermined. V lost 4 bases and J lost 5, with 11 bases in between. Germline CDR1 reads LGHNA; CDR2 reads YSLEER. The CDR3 is 13 residues long. This CDR3 reads CASSRLLRETQYF. Here the CDR3 DNA reads TGCGCCAGCAGCCGCCTATTAAGGGAGACCCAGTACTTC.

The chain has TRBV6-4 and TRBJ2-3, with D possibly TRBD2 on 6 matching bases. The CDR3 totals 13 residues. V lost 4 bases to trimming and J lost 6 bases, with 11 bases between them. Germline V gives CDR1 MRHNA, CDR2 SNTAGT. The CDR3 DNA reads TGTGCCAGCAGTGGCGGGGAACCCGATACGCAGTATTTT. This translates into CASSGGEPDTQYF.

The sample holds a few counts of this clonotype. The chain links TRBV7-2 to TRBJ2-3; 9 nucleotides line up with TRBD2. There are 17 residues in the CDR3. V shed 6 bases and J 0 bases; nucleotides not matched to a gene: 10. The germline CDR1 and CDR2 sequences are SGHTA and FQGNSA. The CDR3 region has the DNA TGTGCCAGCAGTTCCCTGCGGGGGGGATATAGCACAGATACGCAGTATTTT. As protein: CASSSLRGGYSTDTQYF. The variable domain in full, completed from reference TRBV7-2 and TRBJ2-3, reads GAGVSQSPSNKVTEKGKDVELRCDPISGHTALYWYRQSLGQGLEFLIYFQGNSAPDKSGLPSDRFSAERTGGSVSTLTIQRTQQEDSAVYLCASSSLRGGYSTDTQYFGPGTRLTVL.

This clonotype was counted ten times or more. The J gene is TRBJ2-7, the V gene TRBV6-1, with D unclear. The V and J ends lost 7 bases and 3 bases respectively, with 7 bases between them. The CDR3 has 11 amino acids. Germline CDR1 is MNHNS and CDR2 is SASEGT. CDR3 sequence reads: CASTEFYEQYF. The CDR3 DNA follows: TGTGCCAGCACTGAGTTCTACGAGCAGTACTTC.

The chain has TRBV5-1 and TRBJ2-1, with D possibly matching TRBD2 (6 bases). Germline values: CDR1 SGHRS, CDR2 YFSETQ. The CDR3 has 13 residues. The V and J ends lost 5 bases and 5 bases respectively, with 11 bases between them. The CDR3 DNA reads as TGCGCCAGCAGGGGGGACTCTAACAATGAGCAGTTCTTC. It specifies CASRGDSNNEQFF.

This clonotype was seen a few times. The rearrangement links TRBV29-1 to TRBJ2-1; D is ambiguous. Germline-derived CDR1 and CDR2 are SQVTM and ANQGSEA. The CDR3 runs to 13 residues. Trimming stripped 7 bases from V and 7 bases from J, with 17 bases between. The CDR3 coding sequence is TGCAGCGGGCCCCTGGACGGGCGGAATGAGCAGTTCTTC. This encodes CSGPLDGRNEQFF.

For this clonotype: A read error may account for a junction end that differs from germline. The rearrangement joins TRBV5-1 to TRBJ2-1, with D possibly being TRBD1 (6 bases). Per the germline V gene, CDR1 is SGHRS and CDR2 is YFSETQ. CDR3 length equals 14 residues. The chain's CDR3 is CASSLTGQHNEQFF. In DNA, the CDR3 is TGCGCCAGCAGCCTGACCGGACAGCACAATGAACAGTTCTTC. Combining the CDR3 with reference TRBV5-1 and TRBJ2-1 gives the whole variable domain KAGVTQTPRYLIKTRGQQVTLSCSPISGHRSVSWYQQTPGQGLQFLFEYFSETQRNKGNFPGRFSGRQFSNSRSEMNVSTLELGDSALYLCASSLTGQHNEQFFGPGTRLTVL.

This clonotype was recorded once. The rearrangement uses TRBV18 and TRBJ2-7; 7 bases map to TRBD1. Trimming at V came to 6 bases and at J to 2 bases, leaving 13 bases not matched to a gene. CDR1 and CDR2 (germline): KGHSH, LQKENI. The CDR3 is 16 residues long. For the CDR3, the DNA is TGTGCCAGCTCTCGGGGCCTCGACAGGGCCGCCTACGAGCAGTACTTC. Its translation: CASSRGLDRAAYEQYF.

This chain uses TRBV6-5 with TRBJ2-4; D might be TRBD1 or TRBD2, each matching 5 bases. The V and J ends lost 5 bases and 2 bases respectively, with 10 bases between them. This CDR3 is 14 amino acids long. Per germline, CDR1 MNHEY and CDR2 SVGAGI. The DNA of the CDR3 is TGTGCCAGCAGTCGCAGGGAGTCCAAAAACATTCAGTACTTC. Translating it yields CASSRRESKNIQYF.

This clonotype was observed a handful of times. The rearrangement joins TRBV5-1 to TRBJ2-7; 8 bases map to TRBD1. The CDR3 has 15 residues. Germline V gene sequence: CDR1 SGHRS, CDR2 YFSETQ. V was clipped by 6 bases and J by 0 bases; unmatched bases: 8. Here the CDR3 DNA reads TGCGCCAGCACTCAGAGGACAGGGCCCTCCTACGAGCAGTACTTC. Its protein is CASTQRTGPSYEQYF.

The chain employs TRBV7-3 and TRBJ2-1; TRBD2 agrees at 12 bases. This CDR3 has 18 residues. Unmatched junction bases numbered 13, after V lost 2 bases and J lost 8 bases. Germline V gives CDR1 SGHTA, CDR2 FQGTGA. The CDR3 region is CASSLAPLAGLAGDEQFF. The CDR3 DNA reads as TGTGCCAGCAGCTTAGCCCCTCTAGCGGGACTAGCGGGCGATGAGCAGTTCTTC.

This rearrangement joins TRBV27 to TRBJ1-3; 10 nucleotides agree with TRBD1. This CDR3 has 17 amino acids. With V trimmed by 6 bases and J by 4 bases, 12 bases remained unmatched. CDR1 MNHEY and CDR2 SMNVEV come from the germline V gene (reference sequence). CDR3 nucleotides: TGTGCCAGCAGCCCGACAGGGGGCCCGGGGGAAGGAAACACCATATATTTT. Translating it yields CASSPTGGPGEGNTIYF.

The gene calls are TRBV7-3 and TRBJ2-5; 7 positions agree with TRBD1. J was trimmed by 2 bases and V by 5 bases; bases with no gene match: 14. The CDR3 sequence is 17 residues long. CDR1 SGHTA and CDR2 FQGTGA come from the germline V gene. The CDR3 is CASSLNHRGGWQETQYF. CDR3 nucleotides: TGTGCCAGCAGCCTAAACCACAGGGGCGGCTGGCAAGAGACCCAGTACTTC.

J is TRBJ1-5 and V is TRBV27; possible D gene TRBD1, 5 bases. The germline CDR1 and CDR2 sequences are MNHEY and SMNVEV (reference sequence). This CDR3 spans 14 amino acids. With 5 bases removed from V and 0 bases from J, the gap between germline ends came to 8 bases. CDR3 coding DNA: TGTGCCAGCAGTGTGACAGCTAGCAATCAGCCCCAGCATTTT. This codes for CASSVTASNQPQHF.

The chain joins TRBV19 to TRBJ2-4; 7 bases agree with TRBD2. The CDR3 consists of 13 residues. Germline V gene lookup returns CDR1 LNHDA and CDR2 SQIVND (reference sequence). V trimming: 7 bases; J trimming: 7 bases; junction bases outside the gene matches: 7. The DNA for the CDR3 is TGTGCCAGTAACTTCCAGGGAGGGAACATTCAGTACTTC. As protein: CASNFQGGNIQYF.

The chain combines TRBV28 with TRBJ1-4; D is possibly TRBD1 (5 bases). CDR3 size: 15 residues. V shed 1 base and J shed 4 bases, with 10 bases lying between them. Germline CDR1 is MDHEN and CDR2 is SYDVKM. In DNA form, the CDR3 reads TGTGCCAGCAGTTTATACGGGACCCTTAATGAAAAACTGTTTTTT. Amino acid sequence: CASSLYGTLNEKLFF.

The chain employs TRBV6-2 or TRBV6-3 and TRBJ1-2, with a tentative D call TRBD1 (5 bases). The CDR3 loop spans 15 amino acids. Germline CDR1 MNHEY, CDR2 SVGEGT. V lost 4 bases and J lost 5, with 17 bases in between. CDR3 sequence reads: CASSLGDPRAYGYTF. The CDR3 DNA is TGTGCCAGCAGTTTGGGGGACCCCCGAGCTTATGGCTACACCTTC.

This CDR3 is CASSSINYEQYF. The CDR3 nucleotides are TGTGCCAGCAGCTCAATAAATTACGAGCAGTACTTC. The chain recombines TRBV7-9 with TRBJ2-5; no clear D gene. The closer fit of TRBJ2-7 to the DNA end suggests the J call may be wrong. This CDR3 comprises 12 residues. Germline loops: CDR1 SEHNR, CDR2 FQNEAQ (reference sequence).